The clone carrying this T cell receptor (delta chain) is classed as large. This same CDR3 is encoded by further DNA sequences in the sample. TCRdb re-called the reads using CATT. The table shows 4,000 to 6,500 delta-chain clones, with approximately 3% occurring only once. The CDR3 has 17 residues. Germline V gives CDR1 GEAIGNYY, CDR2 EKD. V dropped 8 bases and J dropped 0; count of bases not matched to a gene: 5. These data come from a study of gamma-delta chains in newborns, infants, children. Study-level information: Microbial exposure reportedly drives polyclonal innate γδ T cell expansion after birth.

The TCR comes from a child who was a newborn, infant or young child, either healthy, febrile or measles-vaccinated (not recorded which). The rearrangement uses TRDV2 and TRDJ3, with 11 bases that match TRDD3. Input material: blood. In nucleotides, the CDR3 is TGTGCCTCTCGTACTGGGGGATACTCCTGGGACACCCGACAGATGTTTTTC. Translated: CASRTGGYSWDTRQMFF.